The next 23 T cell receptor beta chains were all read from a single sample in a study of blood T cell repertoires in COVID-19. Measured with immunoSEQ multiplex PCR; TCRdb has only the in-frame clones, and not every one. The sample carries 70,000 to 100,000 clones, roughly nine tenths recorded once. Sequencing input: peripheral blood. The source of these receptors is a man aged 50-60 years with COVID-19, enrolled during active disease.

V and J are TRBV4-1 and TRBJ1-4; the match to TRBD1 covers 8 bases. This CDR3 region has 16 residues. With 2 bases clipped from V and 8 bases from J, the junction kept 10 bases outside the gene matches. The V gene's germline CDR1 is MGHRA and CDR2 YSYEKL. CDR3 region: CASSQPNRGSREKLFF. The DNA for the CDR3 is TGCGCCAGCAGCCAACCGAACAGGGGGTCTCGGGAAAAACTGTTTTTT.

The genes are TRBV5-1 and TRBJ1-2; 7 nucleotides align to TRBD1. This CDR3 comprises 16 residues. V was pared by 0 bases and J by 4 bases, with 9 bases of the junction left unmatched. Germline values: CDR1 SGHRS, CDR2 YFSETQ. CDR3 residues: CASSLADREIGYGYTF. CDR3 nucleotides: TGCGCCAGCAGCTTGGCAGACAGGGAGATAGGCTATGGCTACACCTTC.

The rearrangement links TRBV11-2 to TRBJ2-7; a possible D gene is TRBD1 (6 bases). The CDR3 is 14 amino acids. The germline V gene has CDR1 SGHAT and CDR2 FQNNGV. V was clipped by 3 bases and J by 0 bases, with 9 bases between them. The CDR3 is CASSLLRGSYEQYF. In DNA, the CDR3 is TGTGCCAGCAGCTTGCTCAGGGGCTCCTACGAGCAGTACTTC.

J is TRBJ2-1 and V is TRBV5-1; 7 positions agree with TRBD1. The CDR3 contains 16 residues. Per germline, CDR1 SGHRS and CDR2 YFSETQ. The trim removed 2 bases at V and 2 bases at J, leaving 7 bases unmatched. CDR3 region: CASSFRPDRPYNEQFF. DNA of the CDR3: TGCGCCAGCAGCTTTAGACCGGACAGGCCCTACAATGAGCAGTTCTTC.

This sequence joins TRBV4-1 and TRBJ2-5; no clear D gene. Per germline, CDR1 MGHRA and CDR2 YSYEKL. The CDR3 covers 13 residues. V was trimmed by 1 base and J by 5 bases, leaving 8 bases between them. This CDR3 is CASSQGLLETQYF. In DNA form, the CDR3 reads TGCGCCAGCAGCCAAGGACTTTTGGAGACCCAGTACTTC.

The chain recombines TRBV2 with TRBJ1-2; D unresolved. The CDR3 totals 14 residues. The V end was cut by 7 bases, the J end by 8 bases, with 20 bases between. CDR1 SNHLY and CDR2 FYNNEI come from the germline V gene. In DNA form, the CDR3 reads TGTGCCAGCACTGGGCTTGGTAATCTGTTGGGCTACACCTTC. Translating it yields CASTGLGNLLGYTF.

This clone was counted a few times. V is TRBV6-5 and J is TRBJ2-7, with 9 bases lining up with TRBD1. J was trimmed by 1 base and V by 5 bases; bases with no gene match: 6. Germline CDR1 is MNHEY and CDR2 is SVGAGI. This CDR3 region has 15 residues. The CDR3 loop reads CASSQQGAGSYEQYF. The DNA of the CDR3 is TGTGCCAGCAGTCAACAGGGGGCCGGGTCCTACGAGCAGTACTTC.

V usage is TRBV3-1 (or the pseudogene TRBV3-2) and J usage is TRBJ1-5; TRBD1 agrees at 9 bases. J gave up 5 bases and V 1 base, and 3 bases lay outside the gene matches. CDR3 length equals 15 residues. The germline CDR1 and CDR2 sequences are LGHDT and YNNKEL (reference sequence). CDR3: CASSQGTGEYQPQHF. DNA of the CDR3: TGTGCCAGCAGCCAAGGGACAGGGGAATATCAGCCCCAGCATTTT.

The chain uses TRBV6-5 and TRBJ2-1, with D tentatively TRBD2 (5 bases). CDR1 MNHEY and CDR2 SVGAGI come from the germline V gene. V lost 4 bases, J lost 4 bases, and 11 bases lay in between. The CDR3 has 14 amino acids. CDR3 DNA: TGTGCCAGCAGTTGGAGGAATCCATACAATGAGCAGTTCTTC. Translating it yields CASSWRNPYNEQFF.

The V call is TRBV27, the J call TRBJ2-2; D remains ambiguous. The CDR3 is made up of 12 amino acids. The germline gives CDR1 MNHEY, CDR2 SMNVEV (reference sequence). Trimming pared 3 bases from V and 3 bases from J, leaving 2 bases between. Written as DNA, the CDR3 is TGTGCCAGCAGTTTCTACACCGGGGAGCTGTTTTTT. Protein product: CASSFYTGELFF.

The CDR3 sequence is CASRRETPSSGNTIYF. CDR3 DNA: TGTGCCAGCAGGCGGGAGACACCGAGCTCTGGAAACACCATATATTTT. The rearrangement uses TRBV28 and TRBJ1-3; the D is unclear. Germline V gene lookup returns CDR1 MDHEN and CDR2 SYDVKM. V was clipped by 6 bases and J by 0 bases, with 15 bases between them. This CDR3 has 16 residues.

The chain's CDR3 is CASSLAGGERGYTF. In DNA, the CDR3 is TGTGCCAGCAGCCTTGCGGGGGGGGAACGTGGCTACACCTTC. The V call is TRBV11-2, the J call TRBJ1-2; maybe TRBD1 (5 bases). The CDR3 has 14 amino acids. The germline CDR1 and CDR2 sequences are SGHAT and FQNNGV. The germline V and J ends were trimmed by 5 bases and 7 bases, with 17 bases remaining between them.

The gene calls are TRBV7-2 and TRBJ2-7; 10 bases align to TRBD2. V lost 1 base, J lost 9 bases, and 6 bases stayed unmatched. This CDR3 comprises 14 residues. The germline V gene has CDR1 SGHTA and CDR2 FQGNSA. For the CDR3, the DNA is TGTGCCAGCAGCTTAGGTACTAGCGGGGATGGGCAGTACTTC. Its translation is CASSLGTSGDGQYF. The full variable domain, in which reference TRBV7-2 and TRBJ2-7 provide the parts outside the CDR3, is GAGVSQSPSNKVTEKGKDVELRCDPISGHTALYWYRQSLGQGLEFLIYFQGNSAPDKSGLPSDRFSAERTGGSVSTLTIQRTQQEDSAVYLCASSLGTSGDGQYFGPGTRLTVT.

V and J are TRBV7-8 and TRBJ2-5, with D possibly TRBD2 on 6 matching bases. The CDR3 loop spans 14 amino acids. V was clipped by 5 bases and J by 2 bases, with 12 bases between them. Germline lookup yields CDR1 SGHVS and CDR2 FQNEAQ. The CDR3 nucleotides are TGTGCCAGCAGCGTCCCGGGACTTCAAGAGACCCAGTACTTC. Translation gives CASSVPGLQETQYF.

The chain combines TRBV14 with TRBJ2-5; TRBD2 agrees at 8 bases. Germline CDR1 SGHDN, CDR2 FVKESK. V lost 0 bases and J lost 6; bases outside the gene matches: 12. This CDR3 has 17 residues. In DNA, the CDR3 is TGTGCCAGCAGCCAAGATAGAGTAGCGGGGACGCCGAAGACCCAGTACTTC. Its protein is CASSQDRVAGTPKTQYF.

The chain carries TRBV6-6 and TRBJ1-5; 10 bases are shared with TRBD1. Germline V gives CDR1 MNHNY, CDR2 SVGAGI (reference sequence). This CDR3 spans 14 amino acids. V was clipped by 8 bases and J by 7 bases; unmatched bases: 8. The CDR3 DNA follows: TGTGCCAGCTGGGACAGGGGTACCAGCCAGCCCCAGCATTTT. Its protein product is CASWDRGTSQPQHF.

CDR3 DNA sequence: TGTGCCAGCAGTTCCAGCGCGAGCTCTGGAAACACCATATATTTT. Its translation: CASSSSASSGNTIYF. The chain combines TRBV28 with TRBJ1-3; unclear D gene. This CDR3 contains 15 residues. The germline gives CDR1 MDHEN, CDR2 SYDVKM. V was trimmed by 4 bases and J by 0 bases, leaving 10 bases between them. Supplemented by reference TRBV28 and TRBJ1-3, the full variable domain reads DVKVTQSSRYLVKRTGEKVFLECVQDMDHENMFWYRQDPGLGLRLIYFSYDVKMKEKGDIPEGYSVSREKKERFSLILESASTNQTSMYLCASSSSASSGNTIYFGEGSWLTVV.

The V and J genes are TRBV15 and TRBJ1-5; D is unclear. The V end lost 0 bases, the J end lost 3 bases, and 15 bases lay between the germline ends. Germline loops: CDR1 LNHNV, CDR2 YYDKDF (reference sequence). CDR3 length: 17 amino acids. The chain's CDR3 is CATSRDSLERSNQPQHF. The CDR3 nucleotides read TGTGCCACCAGCAGAGATTCCCTCGAGAGGTCCAATCAGCCCCAGCATTTT.

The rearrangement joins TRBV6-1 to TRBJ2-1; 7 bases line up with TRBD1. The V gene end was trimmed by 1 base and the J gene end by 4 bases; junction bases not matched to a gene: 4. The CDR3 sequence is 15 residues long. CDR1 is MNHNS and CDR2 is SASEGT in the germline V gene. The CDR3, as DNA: TGTGCCAGCAGTGAAGGGACAGGATATTACAATGAGCAGTTCTTC. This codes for CASSEGTGYYNEQFF.

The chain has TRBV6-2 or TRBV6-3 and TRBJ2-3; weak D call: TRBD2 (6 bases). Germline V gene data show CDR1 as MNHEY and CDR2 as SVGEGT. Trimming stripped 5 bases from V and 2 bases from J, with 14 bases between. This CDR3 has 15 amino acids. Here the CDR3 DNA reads TGTGCCAGCAGTACCCACCGGGGGAACACAGATACGCAGTATTTT. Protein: CASSTHRGNTDTQYF.

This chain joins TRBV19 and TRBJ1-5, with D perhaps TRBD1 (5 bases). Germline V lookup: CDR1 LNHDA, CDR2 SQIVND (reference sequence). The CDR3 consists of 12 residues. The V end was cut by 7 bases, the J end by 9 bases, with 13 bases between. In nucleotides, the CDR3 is TGTGCCAGTAACCGGCCAAGGGGGCCCCAGCATTTT. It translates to CASNRPRGPQHF.

The DNA of the CDR3 is TGTGCCAGCAGTTCCCACGGGACAGGGCAAGAGACCCAGTACTTC. It is translated as CASSSHGTGQETQYF. The rearrangement joins TRBV7-3 to TRBJ2-5, with 9 bases aligning to TRBD1. Germline CDR1 and CDR2: SGHTA and FQGTGA. V lost 6 bases and J lost 2; bases outside the gene matches: 7. CDR3 length equals 15 residues. The full variable domain, its missing parts supplied by reference TRBV7-3 and TRBJ2-5, is GAGVSQTPSNKVTEKGKYVELRCDPISGHTALYWYRQSLGQGPEFLIYFQGTGAADDSGLPNDRFFAVRPEGSVSTLKIQRTERGDSAVYLCASSSHGTGQETQYFGPGTRLLVL.

As DNA, the CDR3 is TGTGCCAGCAGCTCGGGCGCTCGGGAGGGCAATCAGCCCCAGCATTTT. Its translation is CASSSGAREGNQPQHF. The J gene is TRBJ1-5, the V gene TRBV7-9; D call uncertain. The germline V gene encodes CDR1 SEHNR and CDR2 FQNEAQ (reference sequence). V lost 4 bases and J lost 2, with 15 bases in between. The CDR3 sequence is 16 residues long. The full variable domain, with the rest looked up from reference TRBV7-9 and TRBJ1-5, is DTGVSQNPRHKITKRGQNVTFRCDPISEHNRLYWYRQTLGQGPEFLTYFQNEAQLEKSRLLSDRFSAERPKGSFSTLEIQRTEQGDSAMYLCASSSGAREGNQPQHFGDGTRLSIL.